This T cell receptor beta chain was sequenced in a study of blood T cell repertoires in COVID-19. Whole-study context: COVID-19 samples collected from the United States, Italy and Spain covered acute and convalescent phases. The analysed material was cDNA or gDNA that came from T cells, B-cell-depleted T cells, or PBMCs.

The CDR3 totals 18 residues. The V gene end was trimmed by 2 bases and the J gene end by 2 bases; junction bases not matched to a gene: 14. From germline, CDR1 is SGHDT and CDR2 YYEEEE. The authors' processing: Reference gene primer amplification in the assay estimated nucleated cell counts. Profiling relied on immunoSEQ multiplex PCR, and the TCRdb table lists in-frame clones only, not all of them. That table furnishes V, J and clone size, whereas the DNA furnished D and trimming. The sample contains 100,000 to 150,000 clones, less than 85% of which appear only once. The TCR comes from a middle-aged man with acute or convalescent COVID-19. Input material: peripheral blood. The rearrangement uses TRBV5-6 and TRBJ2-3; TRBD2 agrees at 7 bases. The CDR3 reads CASSFTKYVGGVTDTQYF. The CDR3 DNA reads TGTGCCAGCAGCTTTACTAAATATGTGGGAGGGGTCACAGATACGCAGTATTTT.